The 27 T cell receptor beta chains below all came from one sample that was sequenced in a study of beta chain features in type 1 diabetes. Overall study findings and caveats: Shortening that was moderate but significant affected the TCRB CDR3s of Type 1 diabetes patients in all four CD4+ subsets.

Which antigens these TCRs recognize remains unknown. Sequenced material consisted of expressed TCRB transcripts (all of the isolated RNA was reverse transcribed). Assay: immunoSEQ multiplex PCR; the TCRdb copy retains only in-frame clones and omits some. Seen here are some 350,000 clones, about 13% observed once, and the top ten hold about 0.016%. What was sequenced was naive CD4+ T cells from blood. All receptors come from a woman aged 18-30 years with type 1 diabetes.

This clone was counted between two and nine times. The rearrangement links TRBV28 to TRBJ2-7; 9 bases are a match to TRBD1. The CDR3 is 18 amino acids. From germline, CDR1 is MDHEN and CDR2 SYDVKM. The J segment lost 7 bases and the V segment lost 3 bases, leaving 19 bases of the junction unmatched. Here the CDR3 DNA reads TGTGCCAGCAGTTTCCGACTGCGGACAGGGGTGCCCCTAGGAGAGCAGTACTTC. It translates to CASSFRLRTGVPLGEQYF.

This clone appeared a few times. The chain employs TRBV18 and TRBJ2-1; 8 bases align to TRBD1. Germline V gene sequence: CDR1 KGHSH, CDR2 LQKENI. The trim removed 2 bases at V and 3 bases at J, leaving 3 bases unmatched. The length of the CDR3 is 15 residues. The CDR3 here is CASSPNRGYYNEQFF. CDR3 in DNA: TGTGCCAGCTCACCAAACAGGGGGTACTACAATGAGCAGTTCTTC.

The genes are TRBV29-1 and TRBJ2-5, with 8 bases aligning to TRBD2. This CDR3 comprises 10 residues. Germline CDR1 is SQVTM and CDR2 is ANQGSEA. The CDR3 here is CSGGRETQYF. CDR3 DNA sequence: TGCTCGGGGGGGCGGGAGACCCAGTACTTC.

This chain links TRBV15 with TRBJ2-1; 9 bases align to TRBD2. With V trimmed by 0 bases and J by 8 bases, 11 bases remained unmatched. This CDR3 is built from 17 residues. Germline CDR1 is LNHNV and CDR2 is YYDKDF (reference sequence). The CDR3 sequence: CATSRDRGGRAWDEQFF. The CDR3 DNA reads as TGTGCCACCAGCAGAGATAGGGGCGGGAGGGCCTGGGATGAGCAGTTCTTC.

In its sample, this clone was seen a few times. The J gene is TRBJ2-1, the V gene TRBV5-1; 9 bases map to TRBD2. Germline CDR1 SGHRS, CDR2 YFSETQ. The V segment lost 0 bases and the J segment 7 bases; nucleotides outside the gene matches: 8. This CDR3 has 16 amino acids. This chain's CDR3 is CASSLVASGKGNEQFF. The CDR3 nucleotides read TGCGCCAGCAGCTTGGTGGCTAGCGGGAAGGGGAATGAGCAGTTCTTC.

This clone has a handful of counts. The rearrangement joins TRBV18 to TRBJ2-7; 8 bases align to TRBD1. Germline lookup yields CDR1 KGHSH and CDR2 LQKENI. The CDR3 has 12 residues. V lost 7 bases, J lost 2 bases, and 1 base stayed unmatched. CDR3 bases: TGTGCCAGCTGGGGACAGGCCTACGAGCAGTACTTC. The encoded protein is CASWGQAYEQYF.

J is TRBJ2-7 and V is TRBV5-6, with D possibly TRBD2 on 6 matching bases. The CDR3 totals 13 residues. CDR1 is SGHDT and CDR2 is YYEEEE in the germline V gene. The V gene lost 3 bases and the J gene lost 6 bases, with 13 bases spanning the gap. The CDR3 DNA reads as TGTGCCAGCAGCTACGTCGGGACTCCCGAGCAGTACTTC. The encoded protein is CASSYVGTPEQYF. Based on the CDR3 plus reference TRBV5-6 and TRBJ2-7, the full variable domain is DAGVTQSPTHLIKTRGQQVTLRCSPKSGHDTVSWYQQALGQGPQFIFQYYEEEERQRGNFPDRFSGHQFPNYSSELNVNALLLGDSALYLCASSYVGTPEQYFGPGTRLTVT.

The chain uses TRBV11-1 and TRBJ2-1, with 7 bases matching TRBD1. The CDR3 has 15 amino acids. Trimming took 5 bases from V and 3 from J; bases not matched to a gene: 7. CDR1 is SGHAT, CDR2 FQDESV, per germline (reference sequence). CDR3 sequence (DNA): TGTGCCAGCAGCCGACAGGGCGAAGGCTACAATGAGCAGTTCTTC. As protein: CASSRQGEGYNEQFF.

In its sample, this clone was seen a few times. V and J are TRBV2 and TRBJ1-2, with 11 bases fitting TRBD1. The J segment lost 7 bases and the V segment lost 6 bases, leaving 16 bases of the junction unmatched. The CDR3 runs 17 residues. Germline CDR1 is SNHLY and CDR2 is FYNNEI. Here the CDR3 reads CASSATGGQGVRGGYTF. The DNA of the CDR3 is TGTGCCAGCAGCGCCACGGGGGGACAGGGGGTACGAGGTGGCTACACCTTC.

The chain employs TRBV30 and TRBJ2-3; TRBD2 matches at 9 bases. This CDR3 comprises 17 residues. Germline V gene data show CDR1 as GTSNPN and CDR2 as SVGIG (reference sequence). After removal of 2 bases from V and 3 bases from J, the junction contained 12 bases not matched to a gene. The CDR3 protein is CAWSRGRAGRGTDTQYF. In DNA, the CDR3 is TGTGCCTGGAGTCGCGGGAGGGCCGGAAGAGGGACAGATACGCAGTATTTT.

This clone was seen more than once but under ten times. CDR3 region: CASSLRGPGPSSANYGYTF. The CDR3 nucleotides read TGTGCCAGCAGCTTAAGGGGTCCAGGGCCTTCCTCAGCTAACTATGGCTACACCTTC. This chain connects TRBV11-2 to TRBJ1-2; a possible D gene is TRBD1 (5 bases). There are 19 residues in the CDR3. The V end lost 2 bases, the J end lost 0 bases, and 22 bases lay between the germline ends. CDR1 and CDR2 (germline): SGHAT, FQNNGV.

This clone has a handful of counts. The chain is built from TRBV7-3 and TRBJ2-2; D is undetermined. The CDR3 loop spans 16 amino acids. Between the trimmed V and J ends, which lost 1 base and 1 base, there was a span of 10 bases. Germline-derived CDR1 and CDR2 are SGHTA and FQGTGA. CDR3 amino acids: CASSLMQIQNTGELFF. CDR3 nucleotide sequence: TGTGCCAGCAGCTTAATGCAGATCCAGAACACCGGGGAGCTGTTTTTT.

This clone came up a few times. The genes are TRBV9 and TRBJ1-2, with 8 bases identical to TRBD1. J gave up 3 bases and V 0 bases, and 4 bases lay outside the gene matches. This CDR3 spans 15 amino acids. Germline V gives CDR1 SGDLS, CDR2 YYNGEE. The CDR3 sequence: CASSVGRGQYYGYTF. The CDR3 DNA reads as TGTGCCAGCAGCGTAGGCAGGGGGCAATACTATGGCTACACCTTC.

V gene TRBV19 combines with J gene TRBJ2-7, with D possibly being TRBD1 (5 bases). Germline CDR1 is LNHDA and CDR2 is SQIVND (reference sequence). The CDR3 is made up of 14 amino acids. V gave up 7 bases and J gave up 5 bases, with 18 bases separating them. The CDR3 spells CASTPTKSRDEQYF. The CDR3 coding sequence is TGTGCCAGTACTCCGACAAAGAGCAGGGACGAGCAGTACTTC.

This clone was counted between two and nine times. The rearrangement joins TRBV5-1 to TRBJ2-1; TRBD2 agrees at 10 bases. The junction had 9 bases not matched to a gene; V was cut back by 5 bases and J by 7 bases. This CDR3 comprises 15 residues. Germline CDR1 and CDR2: SGHRS and YFSETQ. Written as DNA, the CDR3 is TGCGCCAGCAGAGCCGCTAGCGGGAGTTGGAATGAGCAGTTCTTC. Amino acid sequence: CASRAASGSWNEQFF. The whole variable domain, filled in from reference TRBV5-1 and TRBJ2-1, reads KAGVTQTPRYLIKTRGQQVTLSCSPISGHRSVSWYQQTPGQGLQFLFEYFSETQRNKGNFPGRFSGRQFSNSRSEMNVSTLELGDSALYLCASRAASGSWNEQFFGPGTRLTVL.

The rearrangement links TRBV27 to TRBJ1-1, with 7 bases fitting TRBD1. The CDR3 length is 14 residues. Germline loops: CDR1 MNHEY, CDR2 SMNVEV (reference sequence). J was trimmed by 7 bases and V by 5 bases; bases with no gene match: 10. In DNA form, the CDR3 reads TGTGCCAGCAGTCTAACAGGGGTAGGGGTTGAAGCTTTCTTT. Protein: CASSLTGVGVEAFF.

The V and J genes are TRBV11-2 and TRBJ2-5, with D perhaps TRBD2 (7 bases). Germline-derived CDR1 and CDR2 are SGHAT and FQNNGV. Trimming left V 5 bases short and J 4 bases short, with 20 bases between. The CDR3 spans 16 residues. DNA of the CDR3: TGTGCCAGCAGCCCCACTGGGGGGGTCAGGGGAGAGACCCAGTACTTC. Translated: CASSPTGGVRGETQYF.

About this clone itself: The junction departs from germline at one end; a sequencing error may be responsible. The chain couples TRBV7-9 to TRBJ2-7; 7 nucleotides line up with TRBD1. Per germline, CDR1 SEHNR and CDR2 FQNEAQ (reference sequence). The CDR3 length is 14 residues. In DNA, the CDR3 is TGTGCCAGCAGCTTCGACAGGGACCTCGGGGTGAGGTGCTTC. This sequence encodes CASSFDRDLGVRCF.

The V call is TRBV7-3, the J call TRBJ2-7, with D possibly matching TRBD2 (6 bases). Per germline, CDR1 SGHTA and CDR2 FQGTGA. The CDR3 has 16 residues. Trimming took off 5 bases at V and 3 bases at J, with 20 bases between the two ends. The CDR3 spells CASSRGAVKDRYEQYF. CDR3 bases: TGTGCCAGCAGCCGCGGGGCTGTAAAAGATCGCTACGAGCAGTACTTC.

The rearrangement joins TRBV5-1 to TRBJ2-3; D gene unclear. V was shortened by 2 bases and J by 0 bases, with 7 bases between the two germline ends. Germline assignment: CDR1 SGHRS and CDR2 YFSETQ. The CDR3 length is 14 residues. CDR3 in DNA: TGCGCCAGCAGCTTAACAAAGAGCACAGATACGCAGTATTTT. Its protein is CASSLTKSTDTQYF.

The table lists this clone with a few counts. The chain is built from TRBV29-1 and TRBJ2-5; possibly TRBD1 for D (5 bases). The V end was cut by 6 bases, the J end by 3 bases, with 11 bases between. Germline-derived CDR1 and CDR2 are SQVTM and ANQGSEA. The CDR3 consists of 12 residues. The CDR3 reads CSVDSLKETQYF. For the CDR3, the DNA is TGCAGCGTAGACAGTTTGAAAGAGACCCAGTACTTC.

This clone was seen a few times. This sequence joins TRBV25-1 and TRBJ2-5, with 7 positions matching TRBD2. CDR1 is MGHDK, CDR2 SYGVNS, per germline. CDR3 length: 16 residues. After removal of 3 bases from V and 6 bases from J, the junction contained 13 bases not matched to a gene. The CDR3 spells CASSDDAGTTLQTQYF. CDR3 nucleotides: TGTGCCAGCAGTGACGACGCCGGGACTACGCTACAGACCCAGTACTTC.

This clone was detected only a few times. The gene calls are TRBV30 and TRBJ1-5, with D possibly TRBD1 on 5 matching bases. This CDR3 is 13 amino acids long. With 7 bases removed from V and 0 bases from J, the gap between germline ends came to 10 bases. Germline loops: CDR1 GTSNPN, CDR2 SVGIG (reference sequence). The DNA of the CDR3 is TGTGCCTTGACAGTTAATAGCAATCAGCCCCAGCATTTT. Amino acids: CALTVNSNQPQHF.

This chain uses TRBV5-1 with TRBJ2-3; tentative D call: TRBD1 (5 bases). The CDR3 is made up of 13 amino acids. Germline CDR1 SGHRS, CDR2 YFSETQ. V was cut by 5 bases and J by 6 bases, with 13 bases left in between. The CDR3 here is CASSYPGRDTQYF. The CDR3, as DNA: TGCGCCAGCAGTTATCCAGGGCGGGATACGCAGTATTTT.

The V and J genes are TRBV5-1 and TRBJ1-1; 9 nucleotides line up with TRBD1. Germline assignment: CDR1 SGHRS and CDR2 YFSETQ. J lost 5 bases, V lost 4 bases, and 6 bases had no gene match. This CDR3 contains 14 residues. The CDR3 reads CASSRDRGWTEAFF. The CDR3 nucleotides are TGCGCCAGCAGCCGTGACAGGGGGTGGACTGAAGCTTTCTTT. Full variable domain (outside the CDR3, taken from reference TRBV5-1 and TRBJ1-1): KAGVTQTPRYLIKTRGQQVTLSCSPISGHRSVSWYQQTPGQGLQFLFEYFSETQRNKGNFPGRFSGRQFSNSRSEMNVSTLELGDSALYLCASSRDRGWTEAFFGQGTRLTVV.

The genes are TRBV9 and TRBJ2-5; 9 bases align to TRBD2. Near its end, the DNA agrees better with TRBJ2-7, so the J call may be wrong. The CDR3 spans 14 residues. Germline CDR1 reads SGDLS; CDR2 reads YYNGEE. CDR3 region: CASSAISGSDEQYF. The DNA of the CDR3 is TGTGCCAGCAGCGCGATTAGCGGGAGTGACGAGCAGTACTTC.

V is TRBV7-2 and J is TRBJ2-1, with D possibly being TRBD2 (6 bases). Looked up from germline, CDR1 is SGHTA and CDR2 is FQGNSA. There are 14 residues in the CDR3. V lost 4 bases to trimming and J lost 7 bases, with 14 bases between them. The CDR3 region is CASSWGVRENEQFF. In nucleotides, the CDR3 is TGTGCCAGCAGCTGGGGGGTAAGAGAGAATGAGCAGTTCTTC.